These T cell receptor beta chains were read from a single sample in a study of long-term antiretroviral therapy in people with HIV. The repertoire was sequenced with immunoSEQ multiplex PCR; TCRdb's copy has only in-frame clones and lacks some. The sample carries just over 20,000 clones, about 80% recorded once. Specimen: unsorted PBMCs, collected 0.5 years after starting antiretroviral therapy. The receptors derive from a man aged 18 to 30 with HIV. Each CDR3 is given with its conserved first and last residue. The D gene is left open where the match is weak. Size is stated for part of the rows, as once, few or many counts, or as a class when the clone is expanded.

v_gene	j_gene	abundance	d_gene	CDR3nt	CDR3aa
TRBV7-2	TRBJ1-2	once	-	TGTGCCAGCAGCTTATCGGTGATCCCTATCCATGGCTACACCTTC	CASSLSVIPIHGYTF
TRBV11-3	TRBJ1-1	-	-	TGTGCCAGCAGCTTAGGGTCGAGCGGAGAAGCTTTCTTT	CASSLGSSGEAFF
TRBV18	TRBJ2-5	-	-	TGTGCCAGCTCACCACAGATGGGAGGAGAGACCCAGTACTTC	CASSPQMGGETQYF
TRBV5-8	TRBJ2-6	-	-	TGTGCCAGCAGCTTTAAAGGGACCAACGTCCTGACTTTC	CASSFKGTNVLTF
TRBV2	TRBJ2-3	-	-	TGTGCCAGCAGGGTAGCGGCACAACACACAGATACGCAGTATTTT	CASRVAAQHTDTQYF
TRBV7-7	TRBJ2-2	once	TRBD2	TGTGCCAGCAGCCCCACTAGCGTCGGCACCGGGGAGCTGTTTTTT	CASSPTSVGTGELFF
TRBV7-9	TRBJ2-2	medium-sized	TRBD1	TGTGCCAGCATGAAGACAGGGAGCACCGGGGAGCTGTTTTTT	CASMKTGSTGELFF
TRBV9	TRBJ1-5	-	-	TGTGCCAGCAGCGTAACCGCGTGGGGGGATCAGCCCCAGCATTTT	CASSVTAWGDQPQHF
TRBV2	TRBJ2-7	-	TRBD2	TGTGCCAGCAGTGGAGTAGCGGGTTCCTACGAGCAGTACTTC	CASSGVAGSYEQYF
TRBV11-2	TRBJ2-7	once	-	TGTGCCAGCAGCTTAGGGACGGGAATTTACGAGCAGTACTTC	CASSLGTGIYEQYF
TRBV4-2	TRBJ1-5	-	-	TGTGCCAGCAGCCAAGATGGGACGGGTGGTCGAGCCCAGCATTTT	CASSQDGTGGRAQHF
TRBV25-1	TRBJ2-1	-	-	TGTGCCAGCAGTCGTTCCGGCGACTACAATGAGCAGTTCTTC	CASSRSGDYNEQFF
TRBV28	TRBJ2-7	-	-	TGTGCCAGCAGTGGGGGGTTTAGCGTCGGTTACGAGCAGTACTTC	CASSGGFSVGYEQYF
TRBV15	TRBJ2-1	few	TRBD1	TGTGCCACCAGCAGGATAACAGGGGTCGGGAATGAGCAGTTCTTC	CATSRITGVGNEQFF
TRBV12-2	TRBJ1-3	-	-	TGTGCAAGTCGCTCCGTAACAGGGTCTGGAAACACCATATATTTT	CASRSVTGSGNTIYF
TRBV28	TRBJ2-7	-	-	TGTGCCAGCAGTAACAGGGACTCCTACGAGCAGTACTTC	CASSNRDSYEQYF
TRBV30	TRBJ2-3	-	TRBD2	TGTGCCTGGGGAGCGGGGGGGCCCGGCACAGATACGCAGTATTTT	CAWGAGGPGTDTQYF
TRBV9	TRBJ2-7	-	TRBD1	TGTGCCAGCAGCGTAGCTACAGGGGCCTACGAGCAGTACTTC	CASSVATGAYEQYF
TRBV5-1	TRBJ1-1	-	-	TGCGCCAGCAGCGTAACTCCGGCCGCGGTGGACACTGAAGCTTTCTTT	CASSVTPAAVDTEAFF
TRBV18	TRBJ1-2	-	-	TGTGCCAGCTCACCGCAGGGACCAAGAGGCTACACCTTC	CASSPQGPRGYTF
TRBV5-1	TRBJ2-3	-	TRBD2	TGCGCCAGCAGCTCGACTAGCGGGGATCCCCCAGATACGCAGTATTTT	CASSSTSGDPPDTQYF
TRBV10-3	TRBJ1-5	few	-	TGTGCCATCACGGCAGGGGTCAATCAGCCCCAGCATTTT	CAITAGVNQPQHF
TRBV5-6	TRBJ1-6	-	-	TGTGCCAGCAGCCAAGACAGAGCTGATTCACCCCTCCACTTT	CASSQDRADSPLHF
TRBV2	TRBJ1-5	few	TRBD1	TGTGCCAGCAGTTTCGACAGGGGGCCCGATCAGCCCCAGCATTTT	CASSFDRGPDQPQHF
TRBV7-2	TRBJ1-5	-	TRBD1	TGTGCCAGCAGCTTAGAAGGCAGGGGGCGCAGCAATCAGCCCCAGCATTTT	CASSLEGRGRSNQPQHF
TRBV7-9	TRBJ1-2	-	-	TGTGCCAGCAGCTTCCCCGGGGCGGGATGGGGCTACACCTTC	CASSFPGAGWGYTF
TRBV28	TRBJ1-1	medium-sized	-	TGTGCCAGCAGTTTTCAGAACATGAACACTGAAGCTTTCTTT	CASSFQNMNTEAFF
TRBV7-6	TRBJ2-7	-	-	TGTGCCAGCAGCTTAGGATGGGGCTACGAGCAGTACTTC	CASSLGWGYEQYF
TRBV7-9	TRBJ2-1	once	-	TGTGCCAGCAGCTTAGCTTTTGGCGGGTCAAGCTCCTACAATGAGCAGTTCTTC	CASSLAFGGSSSYNEQFF
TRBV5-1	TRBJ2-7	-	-	TGCGCCAGCAGCACAGGGAGTTCCTCCTACGAGCAGTACTTC	CASSTGSSSYEQYF
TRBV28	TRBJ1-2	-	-	TGTGCCAGCAGTTTACTCAGGAGCTCCTATGGCTACACCTTC	CASSLLRSSYGYTF
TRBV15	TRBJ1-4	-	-	TGTGCCACCAGCAGAGTCCCTCAAGCAACTAATGAAAAACTGTTTTTT	CATSRVPQATNEKLFF
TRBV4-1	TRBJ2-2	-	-	TGCGCCAGCAGCCAAGAAGAGGTGGAACGGGGCCTGGTTTCCGGGGAGCTGTTTTTT	CASSQEEVERGLVSGELFF
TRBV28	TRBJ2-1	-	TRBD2	TGTGCCAGCAGTTTAAGCGGGAGCTCCTACAATGAGCAGTTCTTC	CASSLSGSSYNEQFF
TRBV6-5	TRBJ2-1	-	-	TGTGCCAGCAGTCCCCGGTCCGGGAATGAGCAGTTCTTC	CASSPRSGNEQFF
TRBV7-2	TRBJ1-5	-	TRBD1	TGTGCCAGCACCCTGACAGGGGGCAATCAGCCCCAGCATTTT	CASTLTGGNQPQHF
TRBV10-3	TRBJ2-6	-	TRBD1	TGTGCCATCAGGGAGGGACAGGGTCGGTCTGGGGCCAACGTCCTGACTTTC	CAIREGQGRSGANVLTF
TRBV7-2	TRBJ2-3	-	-	TGTGCCAGCAGCTTAGCGGGGAAGCCAAGCACAGATACGCAGTATTTT	CASSLAGKPSTDTQYF
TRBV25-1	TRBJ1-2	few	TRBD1	TGTGCCAGCAGCGAAGGGACAGGGGTCTATGGCTACACCTTC	CASSEGTGVYGYTF
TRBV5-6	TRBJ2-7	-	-	TGTGCCAGCATCATACAGGGTTCCCACGAGCAGTACTTC	CASIIQGSHEQYF
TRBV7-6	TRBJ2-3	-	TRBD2	TGTGCCAGCAGTCCGGCGACCCCAATGACTAGCTCGGCAGATACGCAGTATTTT	CASSPATPMTSSADTQYF
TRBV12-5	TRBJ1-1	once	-	TGTGCTAGTGGTGGCAGGGGACCGCAAGCTTTCTTT	CASGGRGPQAFF
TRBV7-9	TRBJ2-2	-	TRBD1	TGTGCCAGCAGCTCAATACGACAGGGCTACGGGGAGCTGTTTTTT	CASSSIRQGYGELFF
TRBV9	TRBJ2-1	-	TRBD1	TGTGCCAGCAGCCTCAGCTCACAGGGGGTGGGGAATGAGCAGTTCTTC	CASSLSSQGVGNEQFF
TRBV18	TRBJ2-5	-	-	TGTGCCAGCTCACCCGCTGAAGAGACCCAGTACTTC	CASSPAEETQYF
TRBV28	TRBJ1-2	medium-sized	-	TGTGCCAGCAGCCCTGGGACATACTATGGCTACACCTTC	CASSPGTYYGYTF
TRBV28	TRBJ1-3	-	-	TGTGCCAGCGGCCGCAACCCAGGAAACACCATATATTTT	CASGRNPGNTIYF
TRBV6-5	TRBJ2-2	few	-	TGTGCCAGCAGTTCCGGACCGAGCTCCAACACCGGGGAGCTGTTTTTT	CASSSGPSSNTGELFF
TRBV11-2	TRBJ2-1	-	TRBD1	TGTGCCAGCAGACGGACAGGGATCAATGAGCAGTTCTTC	CASRRTGINEQFF
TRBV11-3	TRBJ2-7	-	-	TGTGCCAGCAGCTCTACTCTGGGCAACGAGCAGTACTTC	CASSSTLGNEQYF
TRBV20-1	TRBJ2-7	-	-	TGCAGTGCTGACAAGGACTACGAGCAGTACTTC	CSADKDYEQYF
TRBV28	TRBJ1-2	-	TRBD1	TGTGCCAGCAGCAAGGGACAGTTCTATGGCTACACCTTC	CASSKGQFYGYTF